Below, one T cell receptor (beta chain) is given with its context. The antigen remains undetermined. This specimen comes from a study of a mutant IDH1 vaccine in newly diagnosed glioma. Study at large: Patients came in for eight vaccinations, in weeks 1, 3, 5, 7, 11, 15, 19 and 23. Earlier therapy was either radiotherapy, temozolomide, or both, and most got both.

Time point given: week 5, during vaccination. Each vaccine dose was 300 ug of mutant IDH1 20-mer peptide, with topical imiquimod. Broader study findings: Among top peripheral T cell clonotypes, changes seemed unrelated to pseudoprogression.

CDR1 SGHDT and CDR2 YYEEEE come from the germline V gene. CDR3 length: 13 amino acids. Trimming left V 4 bases short and J 7 bases short, with 12 bases between. The table came from immunoSEQ multiplex PCR; TCRdb's copy has only in-frame clones and leaves some out. Altogether 40,000 to 55,000 clones are present, about 77% being singletons, with the ten largest covering about 5%. The J gene is TRBJ1-5, the V gene TRBV5-6; D ambiguous. The sample here was PBMCs, taken from a glioma patient whose treatment included an IDH1 peptide vaccine. The source of this sequence is a man aged 50 or older with glioma. CDR3 sequence (DNA): TGTGCCAGCAGCAGGCTGGGCGACCAGCCCCAGCATTTT. This encodes CASSRLGDQPQHF.